This TCR beta chain emerged from a study of T-cell memory formation after mild COVID-19. The germline gives CDR1 SGHNT, CDR2 YENEEA. This CDR3 has 16 residues. V was pared by 0 bases and J by 1 base, with 13 bases between. A single record per CDR3 protein comes from TCRdb applying MiXCR to the 5' RACE reads. The sample includes about 140,000 distinct CDR3 sequences, more than 13% of them seen just once. The receptor was isolated from an adult woman who had mild COVID-19 (a few samples of this study predate the infection). Cell type and time point are not known. Sequenced sample: PBMCs or a T cell subset sorted from them (not recorded which). The chain has TRBV11-3 and TRBJ2-7; unclear D gene. This CDR3 is CASSLDSLLPSYEQYF. The CDR3 region has the DNA TGTGCCAGCAGCTTAGACAGTCTTTTACCATCCTACGAGCAGTACTTC.